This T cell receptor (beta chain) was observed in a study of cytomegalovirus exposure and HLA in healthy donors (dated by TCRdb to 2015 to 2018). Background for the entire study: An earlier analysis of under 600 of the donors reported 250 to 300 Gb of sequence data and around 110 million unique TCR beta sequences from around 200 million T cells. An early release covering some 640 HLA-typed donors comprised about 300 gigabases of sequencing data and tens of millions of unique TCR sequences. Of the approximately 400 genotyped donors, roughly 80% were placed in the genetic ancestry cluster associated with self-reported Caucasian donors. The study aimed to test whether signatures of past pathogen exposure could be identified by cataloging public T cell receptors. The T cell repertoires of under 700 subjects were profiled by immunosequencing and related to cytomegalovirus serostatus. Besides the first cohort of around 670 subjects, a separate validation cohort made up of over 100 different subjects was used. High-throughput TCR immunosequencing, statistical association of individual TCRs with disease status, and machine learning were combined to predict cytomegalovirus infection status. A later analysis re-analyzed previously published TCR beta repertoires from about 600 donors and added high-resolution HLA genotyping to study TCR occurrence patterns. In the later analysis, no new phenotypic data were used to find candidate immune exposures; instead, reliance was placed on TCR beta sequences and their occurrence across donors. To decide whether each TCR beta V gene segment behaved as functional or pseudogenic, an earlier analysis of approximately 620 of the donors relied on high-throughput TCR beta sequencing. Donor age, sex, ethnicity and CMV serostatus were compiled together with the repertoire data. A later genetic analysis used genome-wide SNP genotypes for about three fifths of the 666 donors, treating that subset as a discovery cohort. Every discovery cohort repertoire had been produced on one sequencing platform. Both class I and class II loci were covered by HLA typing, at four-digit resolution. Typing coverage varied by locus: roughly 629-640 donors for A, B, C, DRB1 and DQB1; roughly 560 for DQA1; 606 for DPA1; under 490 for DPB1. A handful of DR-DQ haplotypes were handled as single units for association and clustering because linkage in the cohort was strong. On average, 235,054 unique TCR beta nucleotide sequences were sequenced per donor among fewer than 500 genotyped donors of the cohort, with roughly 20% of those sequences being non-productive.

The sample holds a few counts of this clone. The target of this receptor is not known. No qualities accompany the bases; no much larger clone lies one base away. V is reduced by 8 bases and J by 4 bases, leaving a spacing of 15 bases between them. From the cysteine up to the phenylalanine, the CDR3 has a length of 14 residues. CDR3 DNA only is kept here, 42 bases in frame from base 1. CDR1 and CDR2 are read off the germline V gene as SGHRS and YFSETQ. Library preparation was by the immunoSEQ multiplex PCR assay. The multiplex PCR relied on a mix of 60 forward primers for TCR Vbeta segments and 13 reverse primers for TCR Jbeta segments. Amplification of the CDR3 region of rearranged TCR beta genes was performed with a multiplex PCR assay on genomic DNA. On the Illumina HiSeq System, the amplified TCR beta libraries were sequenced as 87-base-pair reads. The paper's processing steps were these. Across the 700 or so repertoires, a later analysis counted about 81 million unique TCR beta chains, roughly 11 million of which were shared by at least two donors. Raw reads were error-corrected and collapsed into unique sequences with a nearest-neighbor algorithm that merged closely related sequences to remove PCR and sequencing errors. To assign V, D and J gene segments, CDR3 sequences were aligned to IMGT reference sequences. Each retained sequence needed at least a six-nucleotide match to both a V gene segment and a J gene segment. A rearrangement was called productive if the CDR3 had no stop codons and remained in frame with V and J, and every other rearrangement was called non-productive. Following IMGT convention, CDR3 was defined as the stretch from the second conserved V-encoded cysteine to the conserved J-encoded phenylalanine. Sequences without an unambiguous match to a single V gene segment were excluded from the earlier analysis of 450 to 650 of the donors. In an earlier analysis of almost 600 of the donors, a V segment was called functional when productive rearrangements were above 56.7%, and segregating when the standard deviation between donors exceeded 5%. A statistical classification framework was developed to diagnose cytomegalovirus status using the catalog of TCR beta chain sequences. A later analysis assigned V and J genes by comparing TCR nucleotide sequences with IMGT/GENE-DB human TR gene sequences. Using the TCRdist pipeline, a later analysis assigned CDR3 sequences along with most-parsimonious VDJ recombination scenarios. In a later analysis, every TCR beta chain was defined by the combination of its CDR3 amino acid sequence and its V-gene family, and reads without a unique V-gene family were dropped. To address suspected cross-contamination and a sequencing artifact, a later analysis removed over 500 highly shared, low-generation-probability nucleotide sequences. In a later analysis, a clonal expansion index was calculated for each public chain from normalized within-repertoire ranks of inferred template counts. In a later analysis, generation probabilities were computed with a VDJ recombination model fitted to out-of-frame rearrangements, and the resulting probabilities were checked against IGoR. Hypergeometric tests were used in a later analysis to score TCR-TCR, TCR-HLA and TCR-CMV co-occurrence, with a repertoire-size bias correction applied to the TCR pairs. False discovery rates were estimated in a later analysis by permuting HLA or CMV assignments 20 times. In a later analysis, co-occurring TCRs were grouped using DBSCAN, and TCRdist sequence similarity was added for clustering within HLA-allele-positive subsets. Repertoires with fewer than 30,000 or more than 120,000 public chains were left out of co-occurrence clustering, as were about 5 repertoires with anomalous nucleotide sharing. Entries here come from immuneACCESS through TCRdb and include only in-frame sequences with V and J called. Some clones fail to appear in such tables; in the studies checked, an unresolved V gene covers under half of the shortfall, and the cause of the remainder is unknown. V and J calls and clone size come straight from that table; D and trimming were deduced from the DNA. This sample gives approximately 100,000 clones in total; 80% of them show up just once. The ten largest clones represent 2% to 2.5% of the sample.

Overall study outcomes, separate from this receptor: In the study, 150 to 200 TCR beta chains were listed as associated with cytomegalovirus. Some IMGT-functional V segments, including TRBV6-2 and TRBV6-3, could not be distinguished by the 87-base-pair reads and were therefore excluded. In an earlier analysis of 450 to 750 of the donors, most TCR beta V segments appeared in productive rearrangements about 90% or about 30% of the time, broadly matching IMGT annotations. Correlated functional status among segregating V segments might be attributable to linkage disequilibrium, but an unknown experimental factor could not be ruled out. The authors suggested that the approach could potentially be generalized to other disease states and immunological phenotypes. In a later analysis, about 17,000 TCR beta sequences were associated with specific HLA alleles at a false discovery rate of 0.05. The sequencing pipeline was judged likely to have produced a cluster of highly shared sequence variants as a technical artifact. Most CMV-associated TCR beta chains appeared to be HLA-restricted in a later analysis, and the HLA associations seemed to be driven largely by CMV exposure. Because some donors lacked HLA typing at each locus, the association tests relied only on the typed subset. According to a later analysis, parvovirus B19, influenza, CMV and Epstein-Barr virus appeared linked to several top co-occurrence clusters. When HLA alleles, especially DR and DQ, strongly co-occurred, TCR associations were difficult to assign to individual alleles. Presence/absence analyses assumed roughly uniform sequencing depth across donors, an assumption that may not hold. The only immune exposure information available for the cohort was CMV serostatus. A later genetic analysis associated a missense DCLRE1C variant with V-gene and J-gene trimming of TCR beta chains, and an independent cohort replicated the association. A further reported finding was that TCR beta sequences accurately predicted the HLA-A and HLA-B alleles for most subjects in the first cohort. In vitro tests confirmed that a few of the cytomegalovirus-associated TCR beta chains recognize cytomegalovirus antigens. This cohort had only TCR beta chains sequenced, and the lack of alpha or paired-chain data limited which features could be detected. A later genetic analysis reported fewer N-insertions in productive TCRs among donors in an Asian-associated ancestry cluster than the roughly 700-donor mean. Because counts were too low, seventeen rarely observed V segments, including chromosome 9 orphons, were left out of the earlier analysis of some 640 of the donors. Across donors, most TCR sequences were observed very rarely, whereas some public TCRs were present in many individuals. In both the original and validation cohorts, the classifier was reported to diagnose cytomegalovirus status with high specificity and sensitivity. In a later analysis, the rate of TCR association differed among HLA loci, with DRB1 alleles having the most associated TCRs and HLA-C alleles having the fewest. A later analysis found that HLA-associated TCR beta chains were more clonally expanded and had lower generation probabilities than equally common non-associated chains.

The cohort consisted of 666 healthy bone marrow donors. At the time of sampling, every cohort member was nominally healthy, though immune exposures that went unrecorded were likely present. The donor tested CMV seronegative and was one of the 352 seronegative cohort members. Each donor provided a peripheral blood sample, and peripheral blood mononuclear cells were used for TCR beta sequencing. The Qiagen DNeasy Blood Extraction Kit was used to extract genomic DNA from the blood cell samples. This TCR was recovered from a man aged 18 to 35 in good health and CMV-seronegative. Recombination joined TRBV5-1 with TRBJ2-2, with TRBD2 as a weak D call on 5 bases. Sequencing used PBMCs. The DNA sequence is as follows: TGCGCCAGTCACCGCGGGTCGACCACCGGGGAGCTGTTTTTT. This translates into CASHRGSTTGELFF.